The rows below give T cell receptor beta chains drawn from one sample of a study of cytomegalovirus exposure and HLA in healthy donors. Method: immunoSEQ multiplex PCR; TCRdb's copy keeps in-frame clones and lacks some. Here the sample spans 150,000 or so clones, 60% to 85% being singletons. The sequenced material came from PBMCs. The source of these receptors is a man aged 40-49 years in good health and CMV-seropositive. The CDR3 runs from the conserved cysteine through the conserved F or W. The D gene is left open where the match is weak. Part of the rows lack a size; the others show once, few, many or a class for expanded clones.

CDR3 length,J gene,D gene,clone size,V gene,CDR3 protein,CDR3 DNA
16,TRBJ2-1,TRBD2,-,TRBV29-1,CSVEGLAGVSYNEQFF,TGCAGCGTTGAGGGACTAGCGGGAGTCTCCTACAATGAGCAGTTCTTC
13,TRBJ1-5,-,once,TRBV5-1,CASSLDGNQPQHF,TGCGCCAGCAGTCTTGACGGGAATCAGCCCCAGCATTTT
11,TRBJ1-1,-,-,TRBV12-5,CASGTYLEAFF,TGTGCTAGTGGTACCTACCTGGAAGCTTTCTTT
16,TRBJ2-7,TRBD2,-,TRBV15,CATSRERSGGSYEQYF,TGTGCCACCAGCAGAGAGCGGAGCGGGGGGTCTTACGAGCAGTACTTC
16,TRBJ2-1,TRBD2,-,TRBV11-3,CASRIGGTSGYNEQFF,TGTGCCAGCAGAATAGGCGGGACTAGCGGATACAATGAGCAGTTCTTC
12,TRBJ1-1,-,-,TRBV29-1,CSAGQGGTEAFF,TGCAGCGCCGGTCAGGGAGGGACTGAAGCTTTCTTT
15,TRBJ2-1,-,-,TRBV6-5,CASRSPSDPYNEQFF,TGTGCCAGCCGAAGCCCTAGCGACCCCTACAATGAGCAGTTCTTC
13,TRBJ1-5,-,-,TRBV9,CASSVAESQPQHF,TGTGCCAGCAGCGTAGCTGAGAGTCAGCCCCAGCATTTT
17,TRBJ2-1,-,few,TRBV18,CASSPASSRLTYNEQFF,TGTGCCAGCTCACCTGCTTCGTCTAGGTTGACCTACAATGAGCAGTTCTTC
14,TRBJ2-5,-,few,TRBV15,CATSRDREQETQYF,TGTGCCACCAGCAGAGATCGGGAACAAGAGACCCAGTACTTC
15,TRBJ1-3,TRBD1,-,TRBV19,CASNPDRGYGNTIYF,TGTGCCAGTAACCCGGACAGGGGATATGGAAACACCATATATTTT
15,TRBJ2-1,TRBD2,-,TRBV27,CASSSLAGGYNEQFF,TGTGCCAGCAGTTCTCTAGCGGGAGGCTACAATGAGCAGTTCTTC
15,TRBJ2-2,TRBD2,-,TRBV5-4,CASSILAGVSGELFF,TGTGCCAGCAGCATTTTAGCGGGAGTCTCCGGGGAGCTGTTTTTT
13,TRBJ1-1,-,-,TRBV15,CATSYDRNTEAFF,TGTGCCACCAGCTACGACAGAAACACTGAAGCTTTCTTT
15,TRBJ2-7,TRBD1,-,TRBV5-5,CASSLAGGRGYEQYF,TGTGCCAGCAGCTTGGCCGGCGGCAGGGGGTACGAGCAGTACTTC
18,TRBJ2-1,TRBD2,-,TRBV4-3,CASSQGPQRDGAYNEQFF,TGCGCCAGCAGCCAAGGTCCTCAGCGGGACGGTGCCTACAATGAGCAGTTCTTC
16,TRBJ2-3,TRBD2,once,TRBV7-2,CASSSYSGSGADTQYF,TGTGCCAGCAGCTCTTATAGCGGGAGTGGTGCAGATACGCAGTATTTT
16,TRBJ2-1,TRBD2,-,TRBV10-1,CASSEWTSGSDNEQFF,TGCGCCAGCAGTGAGTGGACTAGCGGGAGCGATAATGAGCAGTTCTTC
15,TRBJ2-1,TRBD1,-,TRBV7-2,CASSRTGGAYNEQFF,TGTGCCAGCAGCCGGACAGGGGGCGCCTACAATGAGCAGTTCTTC
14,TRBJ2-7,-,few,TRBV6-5,CASSYTSNSYEQYF,TGTGCCAGCAGTTACACTAGCAACTCCTACGAGCAGTACTTC
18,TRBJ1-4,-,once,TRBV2,CASSSPGLGITTNEKLFF,TGTGCCAGCAGTTCCCCGGGACTGGGAATTACAACTAATGAAAAACTGTTTTTT
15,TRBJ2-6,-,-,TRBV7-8,CASSLGAAGANVLTF,TGTGCCAGCAGCTTAGGCGCGGCTGGGGCCAACGTCCTGACTTTC
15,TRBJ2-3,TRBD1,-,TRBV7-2,CASSTIQGATDTQYF,TGTGCCAGCAGCACCATACAGGGGGCCACAGATACGCAGTATTTT
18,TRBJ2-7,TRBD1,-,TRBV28,CASSPQVKVSTGDYEQYF,TGTGCCAGCAGCCCTCAGGTAAAAGTTTCAACAGGGGATTACGAGCAGTACTTC
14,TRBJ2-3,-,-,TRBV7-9,CASSPPSRQAAQYF,TGTGCCAGCAGCCCCCCCAGCCGACAGGCGGCGCAGTATTTT
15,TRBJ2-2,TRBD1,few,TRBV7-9,CASKSGGGGTGELFF,TGTGCCAGCAAGTCAGGGGGCGGAGGAACCGGGGAGCTGTTTTTT
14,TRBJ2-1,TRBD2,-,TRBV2,CASSVLADYNEQFF,TGTGCCAGCAGTGTGCTAGCGGACTACAATGAGCAGTTCTTC
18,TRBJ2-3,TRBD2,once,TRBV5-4,CASSPGTSGRGSTDTQYF,TGTGCCAGCAGCCCCGGGACTAGCGGGAGAGGAAGCACAGATACGCAGTATTTT
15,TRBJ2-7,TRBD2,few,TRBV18,CASSASGAGSYEQYF,TGTGCCAGCTCAGCTAGCGGGGCTGGATCCTACGAGCAGTACTTC
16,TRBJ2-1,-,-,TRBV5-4,CASSLVGRGAYNEQFF,TGTGCCAGCAGCTTGGTTGGTAGGGGCGCCTACAATGAGCAGTTCTTC
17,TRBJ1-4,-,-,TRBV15,CATSRPSAGGMGEKLFF,TGTGCCACCAGCAGACCGTCGGCGGGGGGTATGGGTGAAAAACTGTTTTTT
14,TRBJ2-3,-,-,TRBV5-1,CASSLWRGTDTQYF,TGCGCCAGCAGCTTGTGGAGGGGCACAGATACGCAGTATTTT
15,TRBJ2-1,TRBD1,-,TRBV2,CASSDSARGISEQFF,TGTGCCAGCAGTGATTCGGCCAGGGGGATCAGTGAGCAGTTCTTC
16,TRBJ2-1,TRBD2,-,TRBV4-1,CASSQDSPSGSPPRFF,TGCGCCAGCAGCCAAGATTCCCCTAGCGGGAGTCCCCCTCGGTTCTTC
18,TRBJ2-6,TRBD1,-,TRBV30,CAWSPKGQPYSGANVLTF,TGTGCCTGGAGTCCGAAGGGACAGCCCTACTCTGGGGCCAACGTCCTGACTTTC
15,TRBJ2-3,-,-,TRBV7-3,CASSLSPGLADTQYF,TGTGCCAGCAGCTTAAGTCCGGGACTCGCAGATACGCAGTATTTT
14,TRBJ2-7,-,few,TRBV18,CASSPNTVTYEQYF,TGTGCCAGCTCACCGAATACAGTCACCTACGAGCAGTACTTC
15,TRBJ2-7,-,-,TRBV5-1,CASSSEAALSYEQYF,TGCGCCAGCAGCTCAGAGGCGGCCCTCTCCTACGAGCAGTACTTC
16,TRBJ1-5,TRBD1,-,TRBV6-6,CASSYSGSGRGQPQHF,TGTGCCAGCAGTTACTCAGGATCTGGCAGGGGGCAGCCCCAGCATTTT
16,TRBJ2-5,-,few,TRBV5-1,CASSPRTNNFQETQYF,TGCGCCAGCAGCCCACGGACTAACAATTTTCAAGAGACCCAGTACTTC
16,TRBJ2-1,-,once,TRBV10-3,CAISGTGNDLYNEQFF,TGTGCCATCAGCGGCACAGGGAACGATCTCTACAATGAGCAGTTCTTC
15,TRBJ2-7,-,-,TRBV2,CASRPTQASYYEQYF,TGTGCCAGCAGGCCCACACAGGCGTCATACTACGAGCAGTACTTC